These T cell receptor beta chains were read from a single sample in a study of blood T cells in healthy people across ages. TCRdb fed the 5' RACE reads into MiXCR, producing one record per CDR3 protein. The sample includes about 1.8 million distinct CDR3 sequences, around 50% of them seen just once. The sequencing sample was made of blood. The source is a middle-aged woman in good health. CDR3s include the opening cysteine and the closing phenylalanine or tryptophan. A D gene is named only where the DNA matches it firmly. Clone size is shown for a subset of rows, as once, few, many or a class of expanded clone.

V	size	J	D	DNA	CDR3
TRBV6-6	few	TRBJ2-3	-	TGTGCCAGCCAATCGGCAGGAACGGATCCCAAGCGGGATACGCAGTATTTT	CASQSAGTDPKRDTQYF
TRBV7-2	-	TRBJ1-2	TRBD1	TGTGCCAGCAGGGGTGAGGACAGGGGGCCCTATGGCTACACCTTC	CASRGEDRGPYGYTF
TRBV4-2	-	TRBJ1-6	-	TGTGCCAGCAGCCAAGATTGGTTCCAGATCTATAATTCACCCCTCCACTTT	CASSQDWFQIYNSPLHF
TRBV24-1	-	TRBJ1-5	-	TGTGCCACCGGAGAGCCCAATCAGCCCCAGCATTTT	CATGEPNQPQHF
TRBV21-1	few	TRBJ2-5	-	TGTGCCAGCGGGATCCCGGGCCACCCTTCGATCCCCCAAGAGACCCAGTACTTC	CASGIPGHPSIPQETQYF
TRBV6-2/TRBV6-3	few	TRBJ2-7	-	TGTGCCAGCAGTTACCTGTTGGGACGGGGAGCCTACGAGCAGTACTTC	CASSYLLGRGAYEQYF
TRBV2	-	TRBJ1-2	-	TGTGCCAGAGAAATGGATCTGACAGGCAACTATGGCTACACCTTC	CAREMDLTGNYGYTF
TRBV6-2/TRBV6-3	-	TRBJ2-4	TRBD1	TGTGCCAGCAGCCGACAGGGTTTGGGGTTAGCCAAAAACATTCAGTACTTC	CASSRQGLGLAKNIQYF
TRBV2	-	TRBJ1-6	-	TGTGCCAGCAGCCCACAGCGAAACTCCTATAATTCACCCCTCCACTTT	CASSPQRNSYNSPLHF
TRBV20-1	-	TRBJ2-6	-	TGCAGTGCCGCGTACGGGGGTGCGGGGGCCAACGTCCTGACTTTC	CSAAYGGAGANVLTF